The 25 T cell receptor beta chains listed next were all sequenced from one sample in a study of PD-1 blockade in classical Hodgkin lymphoma. Every patient had relapsed following autologous stem cell transplantation, and cohorts differed in brentuximab vedotin exposure. Profiling relied on immunoSEQ multiplex PCR, and the TCRdb table lists in-frame clones only, not all of them. The profile shows tens of thousands of clones, under 75% of them singletons. The sequencing here drew on peripheral blood mononuclear cells (PBMCs), taken at baseline. These TCRs come from a human donor with classical Hodgkin lymphoma.

The chain carries TRBV6-1 and TRBJ2-3; 8 nucleotides agree with TRBD1. Unmatched junction bases numbered 5, after V lost 5 bases and J lost 4 bases. The CDR3 is made up of 14 amino acids. CDR1 and CDR2 (germline): MNHNS, SASEGT. This CDR3 is CASSFRGLADTQYF. The DNA of the CDR3 is TGTGCCAGCAGTTTCAGGGGGCTTGCAGATACGCAGTATTTT.

This chain connects TRBV5-1 to TRBJ2-3, with 9 bases that match TRBD2. J gave up 4 bases and V 2 bases, and 5 bases lay outside the gene matches. Germline V lookup: CDR1 SGHRS, CDR2 YFSETQ. The CDR3 loop spans 15 amino acids. The CDR3 loop reads CASSLGLASPDTQYF. In DNA form, the CDR3 reads TGCGCCAGCAGCTTAGGACTAGCGAGTCCAGATACGCAGTATTTT.

This clone was picked up one time. The chain recombines TRBV5-1 with TRBJ2-1; the D gene is possibly TRBD1 (6 bases). V lost 3 bases to trimming and J lost 7 bases, with 11 bases between them. The CDR3 has 13 amino acids. CDR1 is SGHRS and CDR2 is YFSETQ in the germline V gene. CDR3 in DNA: TGCGCCAGCAGCTGGAAAACAGGGAATGAGCAGTTCTTC. Protein: CASSWKTGNEQFF. Full variable domain (remainder filled in from reference TRBV5-1 and TRBJ2-1): KAGVTQTPRYLIKTRGQQVTLSCSPISGHRSVSWYQQTPGQGLQFLFEYFSETQRNKGNFPGRFSGRQFSNSRSEMNVSTLELGDSALYLCASSWKTGNEQFFGPGTRLTVL.

The V gene is TRBV18, the J gene TRBJ2-7; D remains ambiguous. Germline loops: CDR1 KGHSH, CDR2 LQKENI. The CDR3 consists of 16 residues. Trimming took 5 bases from V and 0 from J, leaving 17 bases between them. The CDR3 nucleotides read TGTGCCAGCTCAGGCCTCATGACACTCCCCTCCTACGAGCAGTACTTC. Protein: CASSGLMTLPSYEQYF.

Only a few counts were recorded for this clone. The chain joins TRBV7-8 to TRBJ2-3; D might be TRBD1 or TRBD2, each matching 7 bases. The germline V gene encodes CDR1 SGHVS and CDR2 FQNEAQ. Between the trimmed V and J ends, which lost 5 bases and 3 bases, there was a span of 24 bases. The CDR3 length is 18 residues. The CDR3 bases are TGTGCCAGCAGCCGAATGGGGGGAGGGGGCAGAAGGACAGATACGCAGTATTTT. Translating gives CASSRMGGGGRRTDTQYF.

The chain couples TRBV6-1 to TRBJ1-5; 7 bases line up with TRBD1. CDR1 is MNHNS and CDR2 is SASEGT in the germline V gene. The CDR3 totals 17 residues. The J segment lost 0 bases and the V segment lost 1 base, leaving 6 bases of the junction unmatched. Here the CDR3 DNA reads TGTGCCAGCAGTGAAGTCGGACAGGTTTATAGCAATCAGCCCCAGCATTTT. Translation: CASSEVGQVYSNQPQHF.

This clone was found a few times. The CDR3 sequence: CASSRTPTGANEKLFF. The CDR3 DNA reads TGCGCCAGCAGCCGGACTCCGACAGGCGCTAATGAAAAACTGTTTTTT. J is TRBJ1-4 and V is TRBV4-3; D is perhaps TRBD1 (6 bases). The V and J ends lost 4 bases and 3 bases respectively, with 15 bases between them. Germline CDR1 is LGHNA and CDR2 is YSLEER. The CDR3 has 16 residues.

This chain joins TRBV19 and TRBJ1-1; 8 bases map to TRBD1. Trimming at V came to 10 bases and at J to 1 base, leaving 5 bases not matched to a gene. This CDR3 spans 13 amino acids. Germline V CDR1 and CDR2: LNHDA, SQIVND (reference sequence). CDR3 sequence reads: CATGDRSNTEAFF. The CDR3 DNA reads TGTGCCACCGGGGACAGGTCGAACACTGAAGCTTTCTTT.

The CDR3 loop is CASSGRQAFFPNTEAFF. In DNA, the CDR3 is TGTGCCAGCAGCGGGAGACAGGCATTTTTCCCGAACACTGAAGCTTTCTTT. This chain joins TRBV2 and TRBJ1-1; possibly TRBD1 for D (6 bases). V was clipped by 6 bases and J by 1 base, with 21 bases between them. Germline values: CDR1 SNHLY, CDR2 FYNNEI. The CDR3 covers 17 residues.

The CDR3 nucleotides are TGTGCCAGCAGCTCCATCGATGGGGCTGAGCAGTTCTTC. Its translation: CASSSIDGAEQFF. The V gene is TRBV7-6, the J gene TRBJ2-1, with TRBD1 as a possible D gene (5 bases). Germline V gene sequence: CDR1 SGHVS, CDR2 FNYEAQ. Trimming shortened V by 4 bases and J by 9 bases, and 13 bases separated the two germline ends. The CDR3 contains 13 residues.

This chain links TRBV6-6 with TRBJ1-1; unclear D gene. Germline V gene sequence: CDR1 MNHNY, CDR2 SVGAGI (reference sequence). The CDR3 runs 14 residues. Trimming cost V 2 bases and J 3 bases, with 10 bases left between them. The CDR3 spells CASSYNLGYTEAFF. CDR3 coding DNA: TGTGCCAGCAGTTACAACCTCGGGTACACTGAAGCTTTCTTT.

This rearrangement joins TRBV7-6 to TRBJ1-2; maybe TRBD1 (5 bases). This CDR3 is 14 amino acids long. Germline lookup yields CDR1 SGHVS and CDR2 FNYEAQ. Trimming took 2 bases from V and 0 from J, leaving 7 bases between them. The CDR3, as DNA: TGTGCCAGCAGCTTAAAGGGGACTAACTATGGCTACACCTTC. It specifies CASSLKGTNYGYTF.

The chain carries TRBV25-1 and TRBJ1-6; D remains ambiguous. Trimming removed 4 bases from V and 13 bases from J, with 14 bases in between. The CDR3 runs 13 residues. The germline V gene has CDR1 MGHDK and CDR2 SYGVNS. In nucleotides, the CDR3 is TGTGCCAGCAGTGGTCAGCCATACGGTCCCCTCCACTTT. Amino acids: CASSGQPYGPLHF.

The chain combines TRBV7-8 with TRBJ2-7; D remains unclear. Trimming took 5 bases from V and 10 from J, leaving 21 bases between them. This CDR3 is 14 amino acids long. Germline values: CDR1 SGHVS, CDR2 FQNEAQ. The CDR3 here is CASSPRGTSTPQYF. The CDR3 DNA reads as TGTGCCAGCAGCCCGAGAGGTACCTCGACCCCCCAGTACTTC.

This chain joins TRBV5-5 and TRBJ1-3; D not resolved. Per the germline V gene, CDR1 is SGHKS and CDR2 is YYEKEE (reference sequence). Trimming left V 0 bases short and J 2 bases short, with 9 bases between. This CDR3 contains 15 residues. The CDR3 loop reads CASSLADIPGNTIYF. As DNA, the CDR3 is TGTGCCAGCAGCTTGGCCGATATTCCTGGAAACACCATATATTTT.

V and J are TRBV29-1 and TRBJ2-7; 7 bases are a match to TRBD1. The CDR3 consists of 12 residues. With V trimmed by 6 bases and J by 0 bases, 2 bases remained unmatched. The germline CDR1 and CDR2 sequences are SQVTM and ANQGSEA. CDR3 sequence reads: CSVRDSSYEQYF. CDR3 sequence (DNA): TGCAGCGTCAGGGACAGCTCCTACGAGCAGTACTTC.

The chain combines TRBV6-1 with TRBJ2-5; unclear D gene. The J call is uncertain, as TRBJ2-7 better fits the DNA end. Germline-derived CDR1 and CDR2 are MNHNS and SASEGT. This CDR3 comprises 12 residues. CDR3 sequence: CASSPVDYEQYF. The DNA for the CDR3 is TGTGCCAGCAGCCCAGTCGACTACGAGCAGTACTTC.

The chain combines TRBV6-6 with TRBJ2-1, with a weak D call TRBD1 (6 bases). CDR1 is MNHNY and CDR2 is SVGAGI in the germline V gene (reference sequence). Trimming removed 6 bases from V and 7 bases from J, with 10 bases in between. This CDR3 region has 12 residues. This CDR3 is CASRTGLNEQFF. The DNA of the CDR3 is TGTGCCAGCAGAACAGGGTTGAATGAGCAGTTCTTC.

The chain joins TRBV7-8 to TRBJ2-7, with D possibly TRBD1 on 5 matching bases. Germline CDR1 is SGHVS and CDR2 is FQNEAQ. V shed 5 bases and J shed 7 bases, with 12 bases lying between them. This CDR3 is 12 amino acids long. The CDR3 loop is CASSIGVWEQYF. The CDR3 region has the DNA TGTGCCAGCAGCATAGGGGTTTGGGAGCAGTACTTC.

This chain connects TRBV7-2 to TRBJ2-3; D may be TRBD1 (6 bases). Per germline, CDR1 SGHTA and CDR2 FQGNSA. The V end lost 0 bases, the J end lost 0 bases, and 16 bases lay between the germline ends. The CDR3 is 18 amino acids. The chain's CDR3 is CASSLARGRQTSTDTQYF. In nucleotides, the CDR3 is TGTGCCAGCAGCTTAGCCAGGGGCAGACAAACGAGCACAGATACGCAGTATTTT.

J is TRBJ2-7 and V is TRBV19, with TRBD2 matching over 14 bases. CDR1 is LNHDA, CDR2 SQIVND, per germline (reference sequence). J was trimmed by 0 bases and V by 4 bases; bases with no gene match: 8. The CDR3 runs to 18 residues. CDR3 DNA sequence: TGTGCCAGTAGTAGGGGACTAGCGGGGGCCGCCAGCTCCTACGAGCAGTACTTC. Its protein product is CASSRGLAGAASSYEQYF. Complete variable domain (other parts from reference TRBV19 and TRBJ2-7): DGGITQSPKYLFRKEGQNVTLSCEQNLNHDAMYWYRQDPGQGLRLIYYSQIVNDFQKGDIAEGYSVSREKKESFPLTVTSAQKNPTAFYLCASSRGLAGAASSYEQYFGPGTRLTVT.

The CDR3 spells CAGGGKHEQYF. The DNA for the CDR3 is TGTGCCGGGGGAGGGAAGCACGAGCAGTACTTC. V and J are TRBV6-5 and TRBJ2-7; 7 bases fit TRBD2. This CDR3 has 11 amino acids. V lost 11 bases, J lost 5 bases, and 6 bases stayed unmatched. From germline, CDR1 is MNHEY and CDR2 SVGAGI.

The chain links TRBV11-2 to TRBJ2-5; D gene uncertain. The germline V and J ends were trimmed by 3 bases and 4 bases, with 9 bases remaining between them. CDR1 SGHAT and CDR2 FQNNGV come from the germline V gene. This CDR3 has 13 amino acids. The CDR3, as DNA: TGTGCCAGCAGCTTCATGTGGAGAGAGACCCAGTACTTC. Translated, it gives CASSFMWRETQYF.

V gene TRBV5-4 combines with J gene TRBJ2-3; 8 positions match TRBD1. CDR1 is SGHNT, CDR2 YYREEE, per germline (reference sequence). The CDR3 consists of 15 residues. V shed 4 bases and J 4 bases; nucleotides not matched to a gene: 8. The DNA of the CDR3 is TGTGCCAGCAGCCGTCGCCCAGGGGGCGCAGATACGCAGTATTTT. Its translation is CASSRRPGGADTQYF.

This chain uses TRBV11-3 with TRBJ1-3; D remains ambiguous. V was clipped by 4 bases and J by 2 bases, with 3 bases between them. Per the germline V gene, CDR1 is SGHNT and CDR2 is YENEEA. The CDR3 has 12 amino acids. DNA of the CDR3: TGTGCCAGCAGCTCCCCTGGAAACACCATATATTTT. Its translation is CASSSPGNTIYF. Full variable domain (rest looked up from reference TRBV11-3 and TRBJ1-3): EAGVVQSPRYKIIEKKQPVAFWCNPISGHNTLYWYLQNLGQGPELLIRYENEEAVDDSQLPKDRFSAERLKGVDSTLKIQPAELGDSAVYLCASSSPGNTIYFGEGSWLTVV.